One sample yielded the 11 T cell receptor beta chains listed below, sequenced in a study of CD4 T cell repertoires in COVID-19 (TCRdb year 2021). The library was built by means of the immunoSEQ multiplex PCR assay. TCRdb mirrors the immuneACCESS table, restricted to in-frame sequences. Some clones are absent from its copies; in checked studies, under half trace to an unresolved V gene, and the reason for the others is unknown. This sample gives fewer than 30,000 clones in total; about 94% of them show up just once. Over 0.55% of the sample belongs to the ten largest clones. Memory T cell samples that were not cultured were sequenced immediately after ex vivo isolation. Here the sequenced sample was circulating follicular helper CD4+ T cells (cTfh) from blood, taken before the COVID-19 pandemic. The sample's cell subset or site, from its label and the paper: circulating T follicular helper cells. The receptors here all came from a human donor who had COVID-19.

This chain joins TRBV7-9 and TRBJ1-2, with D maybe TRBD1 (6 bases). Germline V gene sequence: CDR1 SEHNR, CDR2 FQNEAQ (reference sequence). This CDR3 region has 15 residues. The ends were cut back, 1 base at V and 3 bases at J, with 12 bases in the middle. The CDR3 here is CASSLGGQVDYGYTF. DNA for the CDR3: TGTGCCAGCAGCTTAGGGGGGCAGGTCGACTATGGCTACACCTTC.

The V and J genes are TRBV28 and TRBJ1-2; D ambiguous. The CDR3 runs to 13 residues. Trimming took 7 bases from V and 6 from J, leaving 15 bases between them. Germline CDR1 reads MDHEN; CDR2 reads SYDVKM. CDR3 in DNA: TGTGCCAGCACCTGGTCCTTGAGGGATGGCTACACCTTC. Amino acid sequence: CASTWSLRDGYTF.

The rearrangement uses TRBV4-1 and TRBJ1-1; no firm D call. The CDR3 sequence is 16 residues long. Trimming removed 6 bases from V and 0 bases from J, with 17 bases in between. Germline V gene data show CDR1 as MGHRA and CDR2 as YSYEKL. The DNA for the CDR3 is TGCGCCAGCAGTGCCGGGGTGGGCGTCATGAACACTGAAGCTTTCTTT. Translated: CASSAGVGVMNTEAFF.

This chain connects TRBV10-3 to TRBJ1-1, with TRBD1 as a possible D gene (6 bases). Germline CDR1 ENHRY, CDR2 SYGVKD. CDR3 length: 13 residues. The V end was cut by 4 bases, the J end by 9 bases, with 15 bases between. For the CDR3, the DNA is TGTGCCATCAGTGTAACAGGGATCGGGAAAGCTTTCTTT. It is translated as CAISVTGIGKAFF.

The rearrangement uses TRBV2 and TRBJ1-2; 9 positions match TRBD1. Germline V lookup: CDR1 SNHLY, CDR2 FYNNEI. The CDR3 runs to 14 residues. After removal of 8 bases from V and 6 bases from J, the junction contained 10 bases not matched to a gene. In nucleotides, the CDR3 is TGTGCCAGCGGTGGGACAGGGCGCATTAATGGCTACACCTTC. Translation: CASGGTGRINGYTF.

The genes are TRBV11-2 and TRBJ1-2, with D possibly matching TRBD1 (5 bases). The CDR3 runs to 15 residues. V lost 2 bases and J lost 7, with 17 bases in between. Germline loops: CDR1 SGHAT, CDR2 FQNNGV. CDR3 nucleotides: TGTGCCAGCAGCTTATACTCCCCCTTGGGGGGTGGCTACACCTTC. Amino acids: CASSLYSPLGGGYTF.

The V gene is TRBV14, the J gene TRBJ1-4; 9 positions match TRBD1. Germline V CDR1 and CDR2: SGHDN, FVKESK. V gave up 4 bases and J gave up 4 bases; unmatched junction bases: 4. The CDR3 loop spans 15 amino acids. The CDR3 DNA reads TGTGCCAGCAGCCGAGGGGACAGGGATAATGAAAAACTGTTTTTT. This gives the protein CASSRGDRDNEKLFF. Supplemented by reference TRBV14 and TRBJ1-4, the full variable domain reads EAGVTQFPSHSVIEKGQTVTLRCDPISGHDNLYWYRRVMGKEIKFLLHFVKESKQDESGMPNNRFLAERTGGTYSTLKVQPAELEDSGVYFCASSRGDRDNEKLFFGSGTQLSVL.

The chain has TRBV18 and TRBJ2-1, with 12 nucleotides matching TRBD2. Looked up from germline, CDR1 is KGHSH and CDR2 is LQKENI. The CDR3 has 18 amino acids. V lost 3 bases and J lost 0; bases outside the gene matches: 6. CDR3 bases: TGTGCCAGCTCACCGACTAGCGGGAGTTCTGCCTCCTACAATGAGCAGTTCTTC. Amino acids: CASSPTSGSSASYNEQFF.

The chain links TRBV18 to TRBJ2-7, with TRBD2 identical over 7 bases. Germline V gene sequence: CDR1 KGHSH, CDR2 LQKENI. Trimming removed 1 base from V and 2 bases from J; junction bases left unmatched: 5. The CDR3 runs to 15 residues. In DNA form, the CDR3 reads TGTGCCAGCTCACCACGGGAGGGTGTAACCTACGAGCAGTACTTC. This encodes CASSPREGVTYEQYF. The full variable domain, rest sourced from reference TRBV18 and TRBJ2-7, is NAGVMQNPRHLVRRRGQEARLRCSPMKGHSHVYWYRQLPEEGLKFMVYLQKENIIDESGMPKERFSAEFPKEGPSILRIQQVVRGDSAAYFCASSPREGVTYEQYFGPGTRLTVT.

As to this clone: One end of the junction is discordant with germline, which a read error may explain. DNA of the CDR3: TGCAGCGTCAACCAGGGTAACCATGGCTACACCTTC. This sequence encodes CSVNQGNHGYTF. The chain recombines TRBV29-1 with TRBJ1-2; a weak D match, TRBD1 (5 bases). The CDR3 loop spans 12 amino acids. From germline, CDR1 is SQVTM and CDR2 ANQGSEA.

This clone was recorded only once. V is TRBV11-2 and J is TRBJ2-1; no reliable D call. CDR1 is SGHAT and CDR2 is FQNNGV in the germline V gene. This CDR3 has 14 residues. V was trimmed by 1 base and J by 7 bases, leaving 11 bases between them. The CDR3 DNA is TGTGCCAGCAGCTTAGGGAGCGCGGCGAATGAGCAGTTCTTC. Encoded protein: CASSLGSAANEQFF.